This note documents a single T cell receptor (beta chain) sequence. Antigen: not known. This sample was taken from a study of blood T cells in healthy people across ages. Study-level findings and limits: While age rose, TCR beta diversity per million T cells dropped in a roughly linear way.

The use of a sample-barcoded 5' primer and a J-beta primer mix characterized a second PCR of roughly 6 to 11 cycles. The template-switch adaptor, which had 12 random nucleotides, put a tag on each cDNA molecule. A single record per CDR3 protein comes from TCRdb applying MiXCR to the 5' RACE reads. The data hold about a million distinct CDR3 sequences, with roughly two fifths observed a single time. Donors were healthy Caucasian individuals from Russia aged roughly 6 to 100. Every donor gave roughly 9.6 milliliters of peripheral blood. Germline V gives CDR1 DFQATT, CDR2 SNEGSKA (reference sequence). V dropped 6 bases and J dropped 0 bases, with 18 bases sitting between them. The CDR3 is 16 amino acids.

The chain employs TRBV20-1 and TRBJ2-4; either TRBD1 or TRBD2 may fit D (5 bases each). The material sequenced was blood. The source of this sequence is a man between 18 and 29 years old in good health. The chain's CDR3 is CSAVGDRSIAKNIQYF. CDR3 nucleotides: TGCAGTGCCGTCGGGGACCGATCCATAGCCAAAAACATTCAGTACTTC.